The table lists the clone carrying this T cell receptor (beta chain) with many counts. Its matching antigen is unknown. This specimen comes from a study of cytotoxic CD8 clonotypes in ibrutinib-treated CLL. Study observations and caveats: Baseline clonality exceeded age-matched healthy donors and tracked circulating CD8+ T-cell counts. Sustained-remission patients were sampled at different times than progressing patients were. Higher clonality was seen at ibrutinib response and a return toward baseline at progression.

Measured with immunoSEQ multiplex PCR; TCRdb has only the in-frame clones, and not every one. This sample yields some 200,000 clones, of which 60% to 80% are seen a single time; roughly 5.9% belongs to the top ten. Frozen-stored PBMCs produced about 2 micrograms of genomic DNA for TCR beta libraries. This CDR3 is built from 16 residues. The V end was cut by 0 bases, the J end by 3 bases, with 15 bases between. Germline V gene lookup returns CDR1 SGHNT and CDR2 YYREEE (reference sequence). The material was PBMCs, obtained after 12 months of ibrutinib treatment. This sequence originates from a human donor with chronic lymphocytic leukemia. The genes are TRBV5-4 and TRBJ1-1; maybe TRBD1 (5 bases). CDR3 protein: CASSLGGEELHTEAFF. The CDR3 nucleotides are TGTGCCAGCAGCTTGGGGGGGGAGGAATTACACACTGAAGCTTTCTTT.